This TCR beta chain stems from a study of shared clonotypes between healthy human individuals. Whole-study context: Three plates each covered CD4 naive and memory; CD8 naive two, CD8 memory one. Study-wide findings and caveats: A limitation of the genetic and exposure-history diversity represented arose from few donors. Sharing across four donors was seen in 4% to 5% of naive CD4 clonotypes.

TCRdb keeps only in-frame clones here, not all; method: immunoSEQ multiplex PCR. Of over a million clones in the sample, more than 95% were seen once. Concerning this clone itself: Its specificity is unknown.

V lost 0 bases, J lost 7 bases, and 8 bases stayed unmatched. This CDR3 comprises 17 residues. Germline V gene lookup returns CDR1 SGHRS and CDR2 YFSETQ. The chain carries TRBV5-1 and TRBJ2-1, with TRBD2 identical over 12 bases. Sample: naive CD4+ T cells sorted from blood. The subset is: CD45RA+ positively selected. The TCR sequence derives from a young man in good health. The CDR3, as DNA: TGCGCCAGCAGCTTGGGGGTACTAGCGGGAGGATGGAATGAGCAGTTCTTC. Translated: CASSLGVLAGGWNEQFF. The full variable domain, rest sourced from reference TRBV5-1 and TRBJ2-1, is KAGVTQTPRYLIKTRGQQVTLSCSPISGHRSVSWYQQTPGQGLQFLFEYFSETQRNKGNFPGRFSGRQFSNSRSEMNVSTLELGDSALYLCASSLGVLAGGWNEQFFGPGTRLTVL.